This T cell receptor beta chain is from a study of shared clonotypes between healthy human individuals. Study findings and constraints: Naive subsets, compared against memory subsets, generally had larger estimated richness values.

Here immunoSEQ multiplex PCR was the method, and the copy in TCRdb shows in-frame clones only, minus some. The sample lists some 2 million clones; approximately 94% were seen once. Naivety among CD8 cells was defined by CD45RO negativity and positive CCR7 selection, thereby excluding terminally differentiated effector memory CD45RA+ cells. The CDR3 consists of 14 residues. Between the trimmed V and J ends, which lost 5 bases and 4 bases, there was a span of 15 bases. Germline V lookup: CDR1 SGHTA, CDR2 FQGNSA. Of note for this clone: Its antigen is not known.

Sequenced sample: naive CD8+ T cells sorted from blood. The receptor was isolated from a young man in good health. This chain links TRBV7-2 with TRBJ2-7; no reliable D call. CDR3 bases: TGTGCCAGCAGCGCCCGAGCACCCGAGTACGAGCAGTACTTC. Its protein product is CASSARAPEYEQYF.